Below are 5 T cell receptor beta chains sequenced from a single sample in a study of blood T cell repertoires in COVID-19. The assay was immunoSEQ multiplex PCR, and TCRdb's table has in-frame clones only and misses some. The profile shows approximately 160,000 clones, around 81% of them singletons. Input material: peripheral blood. These receptors originate from a man aged 55 to 70 with active or convalescent COVID-19.

The rearrangement uses TRBV15 and TRBJ2-7; 9 bases map to TRBD2. Losses at the gene ends were 3 bases for V and 0 bases for J; bases not matched to a gene: 9. Looked up from germline, CDR1 is LNHNV and CDR2 is YYDKDF (reference sequence). This CDR3 has 17 residues. The CDR3 sequence: CATSSHSSGRLSYEQYF. The CDR3 bases are TGTGCCACCAGCAGCCATTCGAGCGGGAGGCTCTCCTACGAGCAGTACTTC. Based on the CDR3 plus reference TRBV15 and TRBJ2-7, the full variable domain is DAMVIQNPRYQVTQFGKPVTLSCSQTLNHNVMYWYQQKSSQAPKLLFHYYDKDFNNEADTPDNFQSRRPNTSFCFLDIRSPGLGDTAMYLCATSSHSSGRLSYEQYFGPGTRLTVT.

The genes are TRBV29-1 and TRBJ2-6; no firm D call. Trimming left V 7 bases short and J 1 base short, with 8 bases between. The CDR3 contains 13 residues. Germline V gives CDR1 SQVTM, CDR2 ANQGSEA. The CDR3 loop reads CSASESGANVLTF. As DNA, the CDR3 is TGCAGCGCCAGCGAATCTGGGGCCAACGTCCTGACTTTC.

The chain uses TRBV21-1 and TRBJ2-5; the DNA was not compared with TRBD2, the D call given in the table. TRBV21-1 is designated a pseudogene. This CDR3 is 19 amino acids long. CDR3 protein: CASSAPKERGLGGRETQYF. In DNA, the CDR3 is TGTGCCAGCAGCGCACCCAAAGAGCGGGGATTGGGAGGTAGAGAGACCCAGTACTTC.

The gene calls are TRBV7-2 and TRBJ2-5; D remains ambiguous. Trimming removed 5 bases at V and 5 bases at J, with 18 bases between. The germline V gene has CDR1 SGHTA and CDR2 FQGNSA. The CDR3 length is 15 residues. Written as DNA, the CDR3 is TGTGCCAGCAGCCCGCGTGCCGGGTTCTTGGAGACCCAGTACTTC. This gives the protein CASSPRAGFLETQYF.

This chain links TRBV5-1 with TRBJ2-3, with unresolved D. Trimming stripped 4 bases from V and 1 base from J, with 10 bases between. The CDR3 runs to 14 residues. Looked up from germline, CDR1 is SGHRS and CDR2 is YFSETQ. For the CDR3, the DNA is TGCGCCAGCAGCCCTCAGGATGGCACAGATACGCAGTATTTT. Translating gives CASSPQDGTDTQYF.